This TCR beta chain was retrieved from a study of blood T cell repertoires in COVID-19. For the study at large: PBMCs, B-cell-depleted T cells, or T cells were the source of the cDNA or gDNA that made up the material.

The count of this clone is one. V was trimmed by 6 bases and J by 4 bases, leaving 21 bases between them. The CDR3 loop spans 16 amino acids. Germline values: CDR1 SGHTA, CDR2 FQGNSA. Methods used by the authors: Amplification from reference gene primers served as the basis for estimated nucleated cell counts. Clones were sequenced by immunoSEQ multiplex PCR, and TCRdb holds only the in-frame ones, with some missing. That table furnishes V, J and clone size, whereas the DNA furnished D and trimming. Altogether under 65,000 clones are present, roughly nine tenths being singletons, with the ten largest covering about 2%.

Sequencing was performed on peripheral blood. J is TRBJ1-2 and V is TRBV7-2; D gene unclear. This TCR was recovered from a human donor in a cohort sampled during active COVID-19. The DNA of the CDR3 is TGTGCCAGCAGACCACAATCCGAGGTGGCGGGCTATGGCTACACCTTC. Its protein is CASRPQSEVAGYGYTF.